The 10 T cell receptor beta chains given below trace back to one sample, sequenced in a study of CD8+ T cells in alopecia areata. The treatment here: oral pan-JAK inhibitor, 5-10 mg twice daily. cDNA reverse transcribed from extracted RNA served as the sequencing template. TCRdb's table, derived via immunoSEQ multiplex PCR, lists solely in-frame clones and lacks some. The profile covers around 200,000 clones, with about 55% appearing a single time and roughly a tenth taken by the ten largest. The starting material was CD8+ T cells sorted from blood, obtained at week 24, from a patient treated with tofacitinib. Source of these receptors: a human donor with alopecia areata.

This chain links TRBV30 with TRBJ1-6; 8 nucleotides agree with TRBD1. Germline-derived CDR1 and CDR2 are GTSNPN and SVGIG (reference sequence). The CDR3 has 19 residues. Germline trimming cut 0 bases from V and 2 bases from J; bases unmatched to any gene: 12. The chain's CDR3 is CAWSVHHFQGAPYNSPLHF. CDR3 DNA: TGTGCCTGGAGTGTACATCATTTTCAGGGGGCCCCCTATAATTCACCCCTCCACTTT.

V is TRBV2 and J is TRBJ2-1; D not resolved. Germline V gene sequence: CDR1 SNHLY, CDR2 FYNNEI. V was trimmed by 3 bases and J by 8 bases, leaving 14 bases between them. This CDR3 is built from 14 residues. The CDR3 sequence: CASSERLLGDEQFF. The CDR3 DNA is TGTGCCAGCAGTGAGCGACTCCTTGGGGATGAGCAGTTCTTC.

The J gene is TRBJ2-7, the V gene TRBV15; a weak D match, TRBD1 (7 bases). V shed 3 bases and J shed 7 bases, with 19 bases lying between them. Germline loops: CDR1 LNHNV, CDR2 YYDKDF (reference sequence). This CDR3 region has 15 residues. In nucleotides, the CDR3 is TGTGCCACCAGCAGTCTACAGGGGCCGGGGGAGGAGCAGTACTTC. Its protein product is CATSSLQGPGEEQYF.

The rearrangement links TRBV6-6 to TRBJ1-1, with a weak D call TRBD1 (6 bases). This CDR3 spans 14 amino acids. The germline gives CDR1 MNHNY, CDR2 SVGAGI (reference sequence). With 6 bases removed from V and 2 bases from J, the gap between germline ends came to 13 bases. CDR3 amino acids: CASRPEQGNTEAFF. The DNA of the CDR3 is TGTGCCAGCAGGCCGGAACAGGGAAACACTGAAGCTTTCTTT.

This chain uses TRBV29-1 with TRBJ2-2; D not certain. The V end lost 4 bases, the J end lost 5 bases, and 8 bases lay between the germline ends. This CDR3 is 12 amino acids long. Germline CDR1 SQVTM, CDR2 ANQGSEA. This chain's CDR3 is CSVVYGTGELFF. CDR3 coding DNA: TGCAGCGTTGTATATGGGACCGGGGAGCTGTTTTTT.

The V and J genes are TRBV4-1 and TRBJ2-7; D assignment may be TRBD1 or TRBD2 (5 bases each). Trimming took off 0 bases at V and 0 bases at J, with 12 bases between the two ends. The CDR3 contains 16 residues. Per germline, CDR1 MGHRA and CDR2 YSYEKL. The CDR3 region has the DNA TGCGCCAGCAGCCAAGATCACCCAGGGAGCTCCTACGAGCAGTACTTC. The encoded protein is CASSQDHPGSSYEQYF.

The V gene is TRBV9, the J gene TRBJ2-1; 9 nucleotides match TRBD2. The CDR3 contains 17 residues. Germline V lookup: CDR1 SGDLS, CDR2 YYNGEE. V shed 0 bases and J 4 bases; nucleotides not matched to a gene: 8. The CDR3 bases are TGTGCCAGCAGCGTAGGAGGTAGCGGGGGCCTTTACAATGAGCAGTTCTTC. Amino acid sequence: CASSVGGSGGLYNEQFF.

V and J are TRBV7-6 and TRBJ2-3; D is possibly TRBD1 or TRBD2 (7 bases each). Germline V gene sequence: CDR1 SGHVS, CDR2 FNYEAQ. The CDR3 has 15 amino acids. Trimming pared 5 bases from V and 6 bases from J, leaving 18 bases between. The CDR3 region is CASSPSGGAGDTQYF. DNA for the CDR3: TGTGCCAGCAGCCCCTCAGGGGGGGCCGGGGATACGCAGTATTTT.

V usage is TRBV4-3 and J usage is TRBJ2-3, with 9 bases identical to TRBD2. Losses at the gene ends were 0 bases for V and 2 bases for J; bases not matched to a gene: 3. The CDR3 is 16 amino acids. Germline CDR1 reads LGHNA; CDR2 reads YSLEER. The chain's CDR3 is CASSQDGGGVTDTQYF. CDR3 coding DNA: TGCGCCAGCAGCCAAGACGGCGGGGGGGTCACAGATACGCAGTATTTT.

For this clone: This sample includes further DNA sequences coding for the same CDR3. The chain couples TRBV2 to TRBJ2-7; perhaps TRBD1 as D (6 bases). V lost 8 bases, J lost 4 bases, and 6 bases lay in between. The germline V gene encodes CDR1 SNHLY and CDR2 FYNNEI. This CDR3 comprises 10 residues. In DNA, the CDR3 is TGTGCCAGCCAGGGGTACGAGCAGTACTTC. Translation gives CASQGYEQYF.